Included here is one TCR beta chain sequence, with context. No antigen is known for it. Assays examined approximately 99,000 TCR templates per sample. Method: immunoSEQ multiplex PCR; TCRdb's copy keeps in-frame clones and lacks some. The sample includes more than 75,000 clones, more than 85% of them seen just once. V was cut by 0 bases and J by 0 bases, with 5 bases left in between. Germline assignment: CDR1 MNHNY and CDR2 SVGAGI (reference sequence). The length of the CDR3 is 14 residues. The entry originates in a study of siplizumab effects on memory and regulatory T cells. Findings and caveats of the study: Naive T cells apparently outstripped memory cells in diversity and seemed major alloresponse contributors. The average Treg-derived proportion among mappable alloreactive CD4+ clones was 55% to 80% with siplizumab versus about 28% in controls.

Sequenced: CD8+ T cells sorted from blood. This chain uses TRBV6-6 with TRBJ1-1; D not resolved. The source of this sequence is a human donor in good health. This CDR3 is CASSYSGMNTEAFF. The DNA of the CDR3 is TGTGCCAGCAGTTACTCAGGGATGAACACTGAAGCTTTCTTT.